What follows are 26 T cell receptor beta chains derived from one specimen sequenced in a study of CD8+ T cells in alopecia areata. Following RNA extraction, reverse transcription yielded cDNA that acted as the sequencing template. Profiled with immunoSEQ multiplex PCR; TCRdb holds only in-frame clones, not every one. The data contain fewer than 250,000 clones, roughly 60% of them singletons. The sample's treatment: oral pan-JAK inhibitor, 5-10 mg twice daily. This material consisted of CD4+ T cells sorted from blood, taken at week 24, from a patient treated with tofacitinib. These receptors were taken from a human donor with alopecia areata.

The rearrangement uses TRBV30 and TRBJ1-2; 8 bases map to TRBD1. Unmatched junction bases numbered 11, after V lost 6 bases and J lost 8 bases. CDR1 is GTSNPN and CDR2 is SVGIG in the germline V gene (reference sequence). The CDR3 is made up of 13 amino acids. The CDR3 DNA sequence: TGTGCCTGTACAAGTCAGGGGGCTGTCGGCTACACCTTC. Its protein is CACTSQGAVGYTF. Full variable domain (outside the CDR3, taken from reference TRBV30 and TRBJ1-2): SQTIHQWPATLVQPVGSPLSLECTVEGTSNPNLYWYRQAAGRGLQLLFYSVGIGQISSEVPQNLSASRPQDRQFILSSKKLLLSDSGFYLCACTSQGAVGYTFGSGTRLTVV.

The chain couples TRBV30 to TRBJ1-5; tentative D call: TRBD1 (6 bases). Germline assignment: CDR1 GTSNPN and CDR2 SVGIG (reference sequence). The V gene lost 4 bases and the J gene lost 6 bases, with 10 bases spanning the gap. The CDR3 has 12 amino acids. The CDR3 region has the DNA TGTGCCTGGAACGAAGGGGGTCAGCCCCAGCATTTT. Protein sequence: CAWNEGGQPQHF.

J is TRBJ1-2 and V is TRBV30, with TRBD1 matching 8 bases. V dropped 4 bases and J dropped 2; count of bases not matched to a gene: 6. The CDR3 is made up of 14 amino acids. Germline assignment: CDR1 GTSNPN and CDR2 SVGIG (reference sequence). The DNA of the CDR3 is TGTGCCTGGATCTCGGCAGGGGGCAACTATGGCTACACCTTC. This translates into CAWISAGGNYGYTF.

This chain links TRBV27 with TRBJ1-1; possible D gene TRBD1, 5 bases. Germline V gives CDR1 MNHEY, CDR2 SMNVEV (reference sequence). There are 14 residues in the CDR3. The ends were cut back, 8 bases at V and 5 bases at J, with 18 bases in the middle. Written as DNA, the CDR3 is TGTGCCAGCGGGTTAGCCTACGGGGGGACTGAAGCTTTCTTT. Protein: CASGLAYGGTEAFF.

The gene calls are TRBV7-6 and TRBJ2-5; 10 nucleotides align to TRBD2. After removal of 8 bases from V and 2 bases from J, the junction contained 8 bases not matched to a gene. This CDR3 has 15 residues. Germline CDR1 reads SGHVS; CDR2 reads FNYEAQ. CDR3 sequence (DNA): TGTGCCAGCTCACAGACTAGCGGGCCACAAGAGACCCAGTACTTC. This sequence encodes CASSQTSGPQETQYF.

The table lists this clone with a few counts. This CDR3 is CAIGLYYEQYF. The CDR3 nucleotides read TGTGCCATCGGCTTATACTACGAGCAGTACTTC. The J gene is TRBJ2-7, the V gene TRBV10-3; D uncertain. The germline gives CDR1 ENHRY, CDR2 SYGVKD. The CDR3 is made up of 11 amino acids. V lost 8 bases and J 3 bases, leaving 8 bases between the germline ends.

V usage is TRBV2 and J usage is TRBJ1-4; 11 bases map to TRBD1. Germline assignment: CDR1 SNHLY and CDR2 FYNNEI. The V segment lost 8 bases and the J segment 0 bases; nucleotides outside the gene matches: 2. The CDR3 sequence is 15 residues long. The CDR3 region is CASWGQGATNEKLFF. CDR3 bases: TGTGCCAGCTGGGGACAGGGGGCAACTAATGAAAAACTGTTTTTT. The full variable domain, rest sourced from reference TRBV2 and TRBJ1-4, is EPEVTQTPSHQVTQMGQEVILRCVPISNHLYFYWYRQILGQKVEFLVSFYNNEISEKSEIFDDQFSVERPDGSNFTLKIRSTKLEDSAMYFCASWGQGATNEKLFFGSGTQLSVL.

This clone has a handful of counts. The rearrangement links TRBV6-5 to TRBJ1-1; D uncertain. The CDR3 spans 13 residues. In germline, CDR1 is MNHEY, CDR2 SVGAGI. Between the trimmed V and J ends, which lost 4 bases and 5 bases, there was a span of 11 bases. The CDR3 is CASSSPRVTEAFF. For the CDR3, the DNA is TGTGCCAGCAGTTCACCTAGAGTTACTGAAGCTTTCTTT.

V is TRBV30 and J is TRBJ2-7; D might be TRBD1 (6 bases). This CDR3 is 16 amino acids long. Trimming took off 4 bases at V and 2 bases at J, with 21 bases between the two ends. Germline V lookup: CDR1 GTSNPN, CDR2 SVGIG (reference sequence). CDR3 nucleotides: TGTGCCTGGAACAGGGAATTCTCACCTCGGGCCTACGAGCAGTACTTC. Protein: CAWNREFSPRAYEQYF.

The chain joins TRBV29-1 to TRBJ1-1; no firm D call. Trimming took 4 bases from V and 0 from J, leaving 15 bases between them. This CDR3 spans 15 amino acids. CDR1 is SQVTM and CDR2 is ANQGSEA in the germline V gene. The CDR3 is CSVGGKAPVNTEAFF. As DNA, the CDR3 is TGCAGCGTTGGGGGAAAGGCACCAGTGAACACTGAAGCTTTCTTT.

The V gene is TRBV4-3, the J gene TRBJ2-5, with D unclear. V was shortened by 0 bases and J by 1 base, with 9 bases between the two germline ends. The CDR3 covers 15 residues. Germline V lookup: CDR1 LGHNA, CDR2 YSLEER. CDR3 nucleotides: TGCGCCAGCAGCCAAGATGCGACGAGCCAAGAGACCCAGTACTTC. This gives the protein CASSQDATSQETQYF.

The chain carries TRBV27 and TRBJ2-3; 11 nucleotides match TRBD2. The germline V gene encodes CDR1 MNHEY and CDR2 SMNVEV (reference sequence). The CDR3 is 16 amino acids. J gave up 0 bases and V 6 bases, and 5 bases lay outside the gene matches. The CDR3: CASRIRLAGSTDTQYF. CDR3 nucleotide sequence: TGTGCCAGCAGGATACGACTAGCGGGGAGCACAGATACGCAGTATTTT.

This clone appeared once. CDR3 residues: CASSSGTGAPGANVLTF. DNA of the CDR3: TGTGCCAGCAGCTCGGGGACAGGGGCACCTGGGGCCAACGTCCTGACTTTC. V gene TRBV7-2 combines with J gene TRBJ2-6; 10 nucleotides match TRBD1. V lost 4 bases to trimming and J lost 2 bases; unmatched junction nucleotides: 5. In germline, CDR1 is SGHTA, CDR2 FQGNSA. This CDR3 comprises 17 residues.

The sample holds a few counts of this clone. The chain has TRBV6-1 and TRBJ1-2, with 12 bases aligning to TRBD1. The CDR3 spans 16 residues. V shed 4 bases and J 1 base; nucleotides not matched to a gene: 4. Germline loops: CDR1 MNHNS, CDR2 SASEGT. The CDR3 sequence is CASSAGTGGVNYGYTF. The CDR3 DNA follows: TGTGCCAGCAGTGCCGGGACAGGGGGCGTTAACTATGGCTACACCTTC.

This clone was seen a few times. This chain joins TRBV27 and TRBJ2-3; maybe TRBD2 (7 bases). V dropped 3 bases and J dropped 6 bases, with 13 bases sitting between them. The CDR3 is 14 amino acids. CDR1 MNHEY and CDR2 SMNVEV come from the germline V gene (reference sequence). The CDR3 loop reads CASSFRAGADTQYF. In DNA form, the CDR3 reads TGTGCCAGCAGTTTCCGGGCGGGGGCGGATACGCAGTATTTT.

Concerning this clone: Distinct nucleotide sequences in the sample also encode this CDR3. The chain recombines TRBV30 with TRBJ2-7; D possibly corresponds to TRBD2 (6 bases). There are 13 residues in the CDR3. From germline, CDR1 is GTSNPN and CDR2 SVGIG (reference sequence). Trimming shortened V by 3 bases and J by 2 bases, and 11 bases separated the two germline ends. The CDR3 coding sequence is TGTGCCTGGAGCCCAGGGACTGCCTACGAGCAGTACTTC. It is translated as CAWSPGTAYEQYF.

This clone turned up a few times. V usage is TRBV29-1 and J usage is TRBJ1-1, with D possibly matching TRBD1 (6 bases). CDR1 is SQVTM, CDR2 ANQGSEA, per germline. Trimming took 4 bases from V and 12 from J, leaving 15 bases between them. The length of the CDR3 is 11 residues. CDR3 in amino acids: CSVAGQRRTFF. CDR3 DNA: TGCAGCGTTGCTGGACAGCGGAGGACTTTCTTT.

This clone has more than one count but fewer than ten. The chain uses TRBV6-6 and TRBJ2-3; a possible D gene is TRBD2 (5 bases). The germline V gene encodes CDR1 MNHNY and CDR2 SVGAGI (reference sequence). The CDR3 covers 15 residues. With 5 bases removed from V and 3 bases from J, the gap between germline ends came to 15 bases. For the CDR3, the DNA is TGTGCCAGCAGTAACCGGGAATGGGGTACAGATACGCAGTATTTT. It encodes CASSNREWGTDTQYF.

CDR3 protein: CSVEEGQGNTEAFF. The CDR3 region has the DNA TGCAGCGTTGAAGAAGGTCAGGGTAACACTGAAGCTTTCTTT. The chain is built from TRBV29-1 and TRBJ1-1, with D perhaps matching TRBD1 (5 bases). This CDR3 contains 14 residues. The V end was cut by 0 bases, the J end by 2 bases, with 10 bases between. CDR1 SQVTM and CDR2 ANQGSEA come from the germline V gene.

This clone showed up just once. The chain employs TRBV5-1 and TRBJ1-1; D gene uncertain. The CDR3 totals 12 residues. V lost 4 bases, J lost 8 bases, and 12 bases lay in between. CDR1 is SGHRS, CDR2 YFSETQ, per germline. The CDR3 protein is CASSLPDFEAFF. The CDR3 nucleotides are TGCGCCAGCAGCCTTCCGGACTTCGAAGCTTTCTTT.

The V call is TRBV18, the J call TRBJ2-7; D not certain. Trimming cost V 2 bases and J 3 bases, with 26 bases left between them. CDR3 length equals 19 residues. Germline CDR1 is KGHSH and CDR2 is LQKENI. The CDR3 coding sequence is TGTGCCAGCTCACCAATCGAGGTTAACGGAATTAGCTTGGTCTACGAGCAGTACTTC. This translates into CASSPIEVNGISLVYEQYF.

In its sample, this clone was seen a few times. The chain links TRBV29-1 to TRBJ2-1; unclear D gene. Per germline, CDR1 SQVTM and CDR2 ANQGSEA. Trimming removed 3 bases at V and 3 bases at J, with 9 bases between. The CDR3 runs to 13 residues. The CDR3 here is CSVDGPSYNEQFF. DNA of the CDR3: TGCAGCGTTGATGGTCCCAGCTACAATGAGCAGTTCTTC.

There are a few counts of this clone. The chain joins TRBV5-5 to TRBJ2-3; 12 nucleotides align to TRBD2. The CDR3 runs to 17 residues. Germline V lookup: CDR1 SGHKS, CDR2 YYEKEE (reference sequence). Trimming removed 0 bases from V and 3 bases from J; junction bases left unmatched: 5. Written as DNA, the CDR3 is TGTGCCAGCAGCTTGGAGGCTAGCGGGGGGGTAACAGATACGCAGTATTTT. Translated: CASSLEASGGVTDTQYF.

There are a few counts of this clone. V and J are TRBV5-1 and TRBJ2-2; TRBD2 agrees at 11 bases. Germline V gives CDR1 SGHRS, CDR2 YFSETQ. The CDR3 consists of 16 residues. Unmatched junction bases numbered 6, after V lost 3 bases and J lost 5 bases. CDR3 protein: CASSWGTSGGTGELFF. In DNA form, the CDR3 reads TGCGCCAGCAGCTGGGGGACTAGCGGAGGAACCGGGGAGCTGTTTTTT.

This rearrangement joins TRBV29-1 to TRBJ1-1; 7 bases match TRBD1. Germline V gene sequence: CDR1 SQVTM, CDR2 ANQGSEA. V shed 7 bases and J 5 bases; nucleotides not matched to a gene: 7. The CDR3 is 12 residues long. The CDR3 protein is CSAGHRGTEAFF. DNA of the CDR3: TGCAGCGCCGGACACAGGGGAACTGAAGCTTTCTTT.

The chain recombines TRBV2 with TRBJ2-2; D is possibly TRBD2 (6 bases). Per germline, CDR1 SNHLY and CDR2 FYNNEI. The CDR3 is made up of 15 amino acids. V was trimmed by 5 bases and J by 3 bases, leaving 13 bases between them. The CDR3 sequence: CASSRGFTDTGELFF. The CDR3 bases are TGTGCCAGCAGTCGGGGGTTTACGGACACCGGGGAGCTGTTTTTT.